The rows below give T cell receptor beta chains drawn from one sample of a study of neurological immune-mediated disorders. In TCRdb, the 5' RACE reads were re-called with MiXCR into one record per CDR3 protein. Here the sample spans roughly 90,000 distinct CDR3 sequences, 3% to 4.5% being singletons. Sequenced sample: PBMCs. These receptors all stem from a woman aged 45-60 years with multiple sclerosis. CDR3s include the opening cysteine and the closing phenylalanine or tryptophan. The D gene is left open where the match is weak. The size entry is marked missing in some rows and otherwise reads once, few, many or a size class.

V gene: TRBV7-3; D gene: NA; clone size: many; J gene: TRBJ2-1; CDR3 protein: CASSLILANEQFF; CDR3 DNA: TGTGCCAGCAGCTTAATATTGGCCAATGAGCAGTTCTTC
V gene: TRBV7-2; D gene: TRBD2; clone size: many; J gene: TRBJ2-3; CDR3 protein: CASSLLPTSGGTDTQYF; CDR3 DNA: TGTGCCAGCAGCTTACTCCCTACTAGCGGGGGGACAGATACGCAGTATTTT
V gene: TRBV12-3/TRBV12-4; D gene: TRBD2; clone size: many; J gene: TRBJ2-3; CDR3 protein: CASSLAGGAADTQYF; CDR3 DNA: TGTGCCAGCAGTTTAGCCGGGGGGGCCGCAGATACGCAGTATTTT
V gene: TRBV5-1; D gene: NA; clone size: many; J gene: TRBJ2-5; CDR3 protein: CASSRGAGRETQYF; CDR3 DNA: TGCGCCAGCAGTCGGGGCGCGGGGCGAGAGACCCAGTACTTC
V gene: TRBV7-2; D gene: NA; clone size: many; J gene: TRBJ1-5; CDR3 protein: CASSLGTDNQPQHF; CDR3 DNA: TGTGCCAGCAGCTTAGGGACAGATAATCAGCCCCAGCATTTT
V gene: TRBV5-1; D gene: NA; clone size: NA; J gene: TRBJ2-6; CDR3 protein: CASSSPQGTGANVLTF; CDR3 DNA: TGCGCCAGCAGCTCCCCCCAGGGTACTGGGGCCAACGTCCTGACTTTC
V gene: TRBV7-2; D gene: NA; clone size: NA; J gene: TRBJ2-7; CDR3 protein: CASSLVVSSYEQYF; CDR3 DNA: TGTGCCAGCAGCTTAGTCGTGAGCTCCTACGAGCAGTACTTC
V gene: TRBV20-1; D gene: TRBD1; clone size: many; J gene: TRBJ1-5; CDR3 protein: CSAGGQLSNQPQHF; CDR3 DNA: TGCAGTGCTGGGGGACAGCTAAGCAATCAGCCCCAGCATTTT
V gene: TRBV5-1; D gene: NA; clone size: many; J gene: TRBJ2-7; CDR3 protein: CASSLAGSSYEQYF; CDR3 DNA: TGCGCCAGCAGCTTGGCAGGGAGCTCCTACGAGCAGTACTTC
V gene: TRBV4-1; D gene: NA; clone size: few; J gene: TRBJ1-1; CDR3 protein: CASSRLRGMNTEAFF; CDR3 DNA: TGCGCCAGCAGCCGCCTCCGGGGAATGAACACTGAAGCTTTCTTT
V gene: TRBV15; D gene: TRBD1; clone size: NA; J gene: TRBJ2-5; CDR3 protein: CDTSGTGGWETQYF; CDR3 DNA: TGTGACACCAGCGGGACAGGGGGATGGGAGACCCAGTACTTC
V gene: TRBV6-5; D gene: TRBD2; clone size: many; J gene: TRBJ2-3; CDR3 protein: CASSFSGGADTQYF; CDR3 DNA: TGTGCCAGCAGTTTTAGCGGGGGGGCAGATACGCAGTATTTT
V gene: TRBV5-1; D gene: NA; clone size: many; J gene: TRBJ1-1; CDR3 protein: CASSSTRGVQGTEAFF; CDR3 DNA: TGCGCCAGCAGCTCCACGAGAGGAGTTCAGGGCACTGAAGCTTTCTTT
V gene: TRBV2; D gene: NA; clone size: many; J gene: TRBJ1-1; CDR3 protein: CASSEQVWAKTEAFF; CDR3 DNA: TGTGCCAGCAGTGAACAGGTGTGGGCTAAAACTGAAGCTTTCTTT
V gene: TRBV9; D gene: TRBD2; clone size: many; J gene: TRBJ2-1; CDR3 protein: CASSAPHGTSVRSYNEQFF; CDR3 DNA: TGTGCCAGCAGCGCCCCACATGGGACTAGCGTTCGCTCCTACAATGAGCAGTTCTTC
V gene: TRBV20-1; D gene: TRBD2; clone size: many; J gene: TRBJ2-7; CDR3 protein: CSAKWTSGDHEQYF; CDR3 DNA: TGCAGTGCTAAATGGACTAGCGGGGACCACGAGCAGTACTTC
V gene: TRBV25-1; D gene: NA; clone size: NA; J gene: TRBJ1-2; CDR3 protein: CASSPPGGGEGYTF; CDR3 DNA: TGTGCCAGCAGCCCACCAGGTGGTGGGGAGGGCTACACCTTC